This TCR beta chain was captured in a study of immune characteristics of hereditary and idiopathic chronic pancreatitis. Study outcomes and limitations: Vbeta-Jbeta usage, including TRBV10, TRBV19, TRBV23 and TRBV5, differed by pancreatitis type. Controls had less diverse, more clonal TCRbeta repertoires than both pancreatitis groups.

The data were produced by immunoSEQ multiplex PCR, yet TCRdb's version contains in-frame clones alone and is incomplete. The table has roughly 14,000 clones, around 79% seen once. On this clone: The antigen is not known.

V trimming: 5 bases; J trimming: 7 bases; junction bases outside the gene matches: 8. The CDR3 runs 15 residues. Germline CDR1 and CDR2: MRHNA and SNTAGT. Chronic pancreatitis tissue was collected during total pancreatectomy with islet autotransplantation. No T cell sorting was done; genomic DNA came straight from bulk pancreas tissue. The chain joins TRBV6-4 to TRBJ2-1, with 10 bases that match TRBD2. Material for sequencing was pancreas tissue with hereditary chronic pancreatitis. The sequence was collected from a human donor with chronic pancreatitis. The CDR3 bases are TGTGCCAGCAGTCTAGCGGGAGATACGGGGAATGAGCAGTTCTTC. Encoded protein: CASSLAGDTGNEQFF.